These 27 T cell receptor beta chains came from one sample sequenced in a study of T and B cells in COVID-19 patients. TRB rearrangements were amplified by multiplex PCR with BIOMED2 TRB-A/B primers. TCRdb passed the multiplex PCR reads through MiXCR, listing each CDR3 protein once. Seen here are more than 9,000 distinct CDR3 sequences, over 25% observed once, and the top ten hold 27%. Each TRB amplification used roughly 220-550 ng of genomic DNA from blood. Sequenced input: blood. These TCRs come from a human donor who had recovered from COVID-19.

Within the sample, this clonotype is medium-sized. V is TRBV27 and J is TRBJ2-1; D is perhaps TRBD1 or TRBD2 (6 bases each). This CDR3 has 15 residues. V was clipped by 3 bases and J by 5 bases, with 14 bases between them. The V gene's germline CDR1 is MNHEY and CDR2 SMNVEV (reference sequence). The CDR3 DNA sequence: TGTGCCAGCAGTTTGTGGGGGGCGAGGGACAATGAGCAGTTCTTC. This codes for CASSLWGARDNEQFF.

Concerning this clonotype: This may stem from a read error, because a much larger clone lies one nucleotide away. The V call is TRBV12-3 or TRBV12-4, the J call TRBJ2-5; no definite D call. Deletions cut 6 bases from V and 2 bases from J, with 7 bases between. This CDR3 spans 12 amino acids. CDR3 DNA sequence: TGTGCCAGCAGCCCCGAGCAAGAGACCCAGTACTTC. It yields the protein CASSPEQETQYF.

This clonotype was detected a few times. This sequence joins TRBV6-5 and TRBJ1-3; the D gene is possibly TRBD1 (5 bases). The CDR3 is made up of 14 amino acids. Germline V lookup: CDR1 MNHEY, CDR2 SVGAGI. V was shortened by 6 bases and J by 9 bases, with 18 bases between the two germline ends. The CDR3 DNA sequence: TGTGCCAGCAGCCTCCGGGGCGGGCGGAGCACCATATATTTT. This encodes CASSLRGGRSTIYF.

This clonotype is medium-sized by share. The V and J genes are TRBV29-1 and TRBJ2-1; D assignment may be TRBD1 or TRBD2 (5 bases each). CDR1 is SQVTM and CDR2 is ANQGSEA in the germline V gene. The CDR3 runs to 12 residues. This CDR3 is CTTKSGDDEQFF. Here the CDR3 DNA reads TGCACCACCAAATCCGGGGACGATGAGCAGTTCTTC.

Concerning this clonotype itself: A clone one base away is much larger, so this may be a read error. The chain carries TRBV6-2 or TRBV6-3 and TRBJ2-6; D may be TRBD2 (5 bases). Per germline, CDR1 MNHEY and CDR2 SVGEGT. The CDR3 length is 15 residues. The V end lost 9 bases, the J end lost 4 bases, and 16 bases lay between the germline ends. CDR3: CARRTLGLGANVLTF. CDR3 sequence (DNA): TGTGCCAGAAGGACTTTGGGTTTGGGGGCCAACGTCCTGACTTTC.

The sample holds a few counts of this clonotype. The rearrangement links TRBV11-1 to TRBJ2-7; tentatively, D is TRBD2 (7 bases). The germline V gene has CDR1 SGHAT and CDR2 FQDESV (reference sequence). The CDR3 covers 17 residues. V was shortened by 5 bases and J by 2 bases, with 22 bases between the two germline ends. CDR3 residues: CASSLTWGGGNAYEQYF. Written as DNA, the CDR3 is TGTGCCAGCAGCCTTACTTGGGGAGGGGGAAACGCCTACGAGCAGTACTTC.

This clonotype was observed a few times. The V and J genes are TRBV6-1 and TRBJ2-1, with no clear D. The CDR3 loop spans 13 amino acids. Per the germline V gene, CDR1 is MNHNS and CDR2 is SASEGT. The V gene lost 7 bases and the J gene lost 6 bases, with 13 bases spanning the gap. The CDR3, as DNA: TGTGCCAGCATAATAGTAGCCGGCAATGAGCAGTTCTTC. It is translated as CASIIVAGNEQFF.

With regard to this clonotype: The junction differs from germline at one of its ends, possibly a read error. This chain joins TRBV5-5 and TRBJ2-7; 12 nucleotides match TRBD1. CDR1 and CDR2 from the germline V gene are SGHKS and YYEKEE (reference sequence). This CDR3 spans 16 amino acids. In nucleotides, the CDR3 is TGCGCCAGCAGCTTGGGACAGGGGGCGCGTGTGGATGAGCAGTACTTC. This gives the protein CASSLGQGARVDEQYF.

Within the sample, this clonotype is medium-sized. The chain joins TRBV18 to TRBJ1-4, with D maybe TRBD1 (6 bases). The CDR3 totals 14 residues. CDR1 and CDR2 from the germline V gene are KGHSH and LQKENI. The ends were cut back, 6 bases at V and 8 bases at J, with 16 bases in the middle. The CDR3 here is CASSAGRQAEKLFF. For the CDR3, the DNA is TGTGCCAGCTCGGCAGGGCGACAGGCCGAAAAACTGTTTTTT.

The J gene is TRBJ2-3, the V gene TRBV7-9; 7 bases agree with TRBD2. In germline, CDR1 is SEHNR, CDR2 FQNEAQ (reference sequence). The V gene end was trimmed by 4 bases and the J gene end by 0 bases; junction bases not matched to a gene: 10. This CDR3 comprises 17 residues. The CDR3 coding sequence is TGTGCCAGCAGCTCCCCCGGGGGGTATTCTAGCACAGATACGCAGTATTTT. It translates to CASSSPGGYSSTDTQYF.

This clonotype ranks as medium-sized. The V call is TRBV29-1, the J call TRBJ2-7; D may be TRBD2 (6 bases). Germline V lookup: CDR1 SQVTM, CDR2 ANQGSEA. Trimming pared 2 bases from V and 3 bases from J, leaving 8 bases between. The CDR3 contains 12 residues. The CDR3, as DNA: TGCAGCGTTGAACAGGGAGGCTACGAGCAGTACTTC. Translated, it gives CSVEQGGYEQYF.

The chain recombines TRBV19 with TRBJ1-1; weak D call: TRBD1 (6 bases). This CDR3 comprises 15 residues. Trimming took off 1 base at V and 2 bases at J, with 11 bases between the two ends. Germline CDR1 is LNHDA and CDR2 is SQIVND (reference sequence). DNA for the CDR3: TGTGCCAGTAGTATAGTGGAGGGGGGAAACACTGAAGCTTTCTTT. The encoded protein is CASSIVEGGNTEAFF.

The sample holds a few counts of this clonotype. The chain couples TRBV15 to TRBJ1-4; possible D gene TRBD1, 5 bases. Germline V gene lookup returns CDR1 LNHNV and CDR2 YYDKDF (reference sequence). Trimming took 1 base from V and 4 from J, leaving 13 bases between them. The CDR3 spans 16 residues. CDR3 loop: CATSRGRDGRNEKLFF. The CDR3 bases are TGTGCCACCAGCAGAGGCCGGGACGGCCGTAATGAAAAACTGTTTTTT. Complete variable domain (other parts from reference TRBV15 and TRBJ1-4): DAMVIQNPRYQVTQFGKPVTLSCSQTLNHNVMYWYQQKSSQAPKLLFHYYDKDFNNEADTPDNFQSRRPNTSFCFLDIRSPGLGDTAMYLCATSRGRDGRNEKLFFGSGTQLSVL.

The V and J genes are TRBV7-9 and TRBJ2-5; TRBD1 matches at 7 bases. The length of the CDR3 is 15 residues. The V segment lost 4 bases and the J segment 1 base; nucleotides outside the gene matches: 6. Germline V gene lookup returns CDR1 SEHNR and CDR2 FQNEAQ (reference sequence). This chain's CDR3 is CASSSTGFVQETQYF. The DNA for the CDR3 is TGTGCCAGCAGCTCGACAGGGTTTGTCCAAGAGACCCAGTACTTC.

This clonotype is labeled as medium-sized. This rearrangement joins TRBV29-1 to TRBJ1-1; 11 bases agree with TRBD1. CDR1 is SQVTM, CDR2 ANQGSEA, per germline. The CDR3 has 13 amino acids. With 7 bases clipped from V and 3 bases from J, the junction kept 4 bases outside the gene matches. The CDR3 spells CSGVGQGDTEAFF. CDR3 DNA sequence: TGCAGCGGGGTGGGACAGGGGGACACTGAAGCTTTCTTT.

This clonotype was recorded many times. The chain couples TRBV5-6 to TRBJ2-2; D unclear. Germline V gives CDR1 SGHDT, CDR2 YYEEEE. Trimming removed 6 bases from V and 2 bases from J, with 5 bases in between. The CDR3 is 12 amino acids. CDR3 bases: TGTGCCAGCACCCTTAACACCGGGGAGCTGTTTTTT. Its protein product is CASTLNTGELFF.

This clonotype has more than one count but fewer than ten. This rearrangement joins TRBV18 to TRBJ2-5; TRBD2 matches 11 bases. The V gene end was trimmed by 6 bases and the J gene end by 3 bases; junction bases not matched to a gene: 6. Germline values: CDR1 KGHSH, CDR2 LQKENI. CDR3 length: 15 residues. CDR3 bases: TGTGCCAGCTCTCTAGCGGGAGGACCTGAAGAGACCCAGTACTTC. It translates to CASSLAGGPEETQYF.

V is TRBV15 and J is TRBJ1-1; weak D call: TRBD1 (6 bases). CDR1 is LNHNV and CDR2 is YYDKDF in the germline V gene (reference sequence). V was clipped by 2 bases and J by 1 base, with 11 bases between them. The CDR3 extends over 15 amino acids. CDR3 DNA: TGTGCCACCAGCAGATTGCTGGGACAGAACACTGAAGCTTTCTTT. Its translation: CATSRLLGQNTEAFF. Based on the CDR3 plus reference TRBV15 and TRBJ1-1, the full variable domain is DAMVIQNPRYQVTQFGKPVTLSCSQTLNHNVMYWYQQKSSQAPKLLFHYYDKDFNNEADTPDNFQSRRPNTSFCFLDIRSPGLGDTAMYLCATSRLLGQNTEAFFGQGTRLTVV.

The table lists this clonotype with a few counts. The rearrangement joins TRBV11-2 to TRBJ2-5, with D perhaps given as TRBD1 or TRBD2 (5 bases each). Germline assignment: CDR1 SGHAT and CDR2 FQNNGV. This CDR3 contains 13 residues. V was pared by 5 bases and J by 5 bases, with 12 bases between. Here the CDR3 DNA reads TGTGCCAGCAGCCCCTCTGAGGGGGAGACCCAGTACTTC. Protein sequence: CASSPSEGETQYF. The full variable domain, its missing parts supplied by reference TRBV11-2 and TRBJ2-5, is EAGVAQSPRYKIIEKRQSVAFWCNPISGHATLYWYQQILGQGPKLLIQFQNNGVVDDSQLPKDRFSAERLKGVDSTLKIQPAKLEDSAVYLCASSPSEGETQYFGPGTRLLVL.

This clonotype was recorded at least ten times. The chain couples TRBV19 to TRBJ1-4; no firm D call. Trimming stripped 2 bases from V and 10 bases from J, with 11 bases between. Germline-derived CDR1 and CDR2 are LNHDA and SQIVND (reference sequence). The CDR3 length is 13 residues. The CDR3 is CASSIPEVGKLFF. In nucleotides, the CDR3 is TGTGCCAGTAGTATACCTGAGGTGGGAAAACTGTTTTTT.

This rearrangement joins TRBV7-2 to TRBJ2-7; a weak D match, TRBD1 (5 bases). This CDR3 is 14 amino acids long. Trimming pared 2 bases from V and 6 bases from J, leaving 14 bases between. The germline CDR1 and CDR2 sequences are SGHTA and FQGNSA. This chain's CDR3 is CASSLRQGTGEQYF. CDR3 coding DNA: TGTGCCAGCAGCTTAAGGCAGGGTACGGGCGAGCAGTACTTC.

The chain uses TRBV5-1 and TRBJ1-3, with D unresolved. The CDR3 loop spans 15 amino acids. Germline lookup yields CDR1 SGHRS and CDR2 YFSETQ. V lost 0 bases, J lost 2 bases, and 9 bases lay in between. In DNA form, the CDR3 reads TGCGCCAGCAGCTTGGCTGCGGGAACTGGAAACACCATATATTTT. The encoded protein is CASSLAAGTGNTIYF. Complete variable domain (other parts from reference TRBV5-1 and TRBJ1-3): KAGVTQTPRYLIKTRGQQVTLSCSPISGHRSVSWYQQTPGQGLQFLFEYFSETQRNKGNFPGRFSGRQFSNSRSEMNVSTLELGDSALYLCASSLAAGTGNTIYFGEGSWLTVV.

This clonotype turned up a few times. The rearrangement links TRBV7-9 to TRBJ1-1; no clear D gene. The CDR3 runs 15 residues. Trimming shortened V by 2 bases and J by 5 bases, and 15 bases separated the two germline ends. CDR1 is SEHNR, CDR2 FQNEAQ, per germline (reference sequence). Here the CDR3 DNA reads TGTGCCAGCAGCTTACCCAGACGCCTAGGGACTGAAGCTTTCTTT. It yields the protein CASSLPRRLGTEAFF.

The rearrangement uses TRBV4-3 and TRBJ2-7; 9 bases align to TRBD1. Trimming cost V 2 bases and J 6 bases; bases outside gene matches: 8. This CDR3 has 15 amino acids. The germline V gene has CDR1 LGHNA and CDR2 YSLEER. CDR3 DNA: TGCGCCAGCAGCCAACCGGGACAGGGTTTCGGCGAGCAGTACTTC. This translates into CASSQPGQGFGEQYF.

To note about this clonotype: A much larger clonotype is one base distant, so this may be a read error. The chain uses TRBV13 and TRBJ2-1; D remains ambiguous. Germline-derived CDR1 and CDR2 are PRHDT and FYEKMQ (reference sequence). Trimming removed 4 bases from V and 7 bases from J, with 11 bases in between. The CDR3 has 13 residues. CDR3 sequence: CASSSGRANEQFF. The CDR3 DNA reads TGTGCCAGCAGCTCAGGCCGAGCGAATGAGCAGTTCTTC.

V usage is TRBV7-2 and J usage is TRBJ2-1; 7 positions agree with TRBD1. J lost 4 bases, V lost 2 bases, and 5 bases had no gene match. The length of the CDR3 is 15 residues. Germline CDR1 and CDR2: SGHTA and FQGNSA. CDR3 nucleotide sequence: TGTGCCAGCAGCTTAACGGGACAGACTTACAATGAGCAGTTCTTC. Translation gives CASSLTGQTYNEQFF.

The rearrangement joins TRBV19 to TRBJ2-1, with 11 bases fitting TRBD1. The CDR3 has 18 residues. The junction had 10 bases not matched to a gene; V was cut back by 3 bases and J by 3 bases. Germline CDR1 reads LNHDA; CDR2 reads SQIVND (reference sequence). For the CDR3, the DNA is TGTGCCAGTAGTATCGGACAGGGGGCTAGCGGGCGCTACAATGAGCAGTTCTTC. Its translation: CASSIGQGASGRYNEQFF.